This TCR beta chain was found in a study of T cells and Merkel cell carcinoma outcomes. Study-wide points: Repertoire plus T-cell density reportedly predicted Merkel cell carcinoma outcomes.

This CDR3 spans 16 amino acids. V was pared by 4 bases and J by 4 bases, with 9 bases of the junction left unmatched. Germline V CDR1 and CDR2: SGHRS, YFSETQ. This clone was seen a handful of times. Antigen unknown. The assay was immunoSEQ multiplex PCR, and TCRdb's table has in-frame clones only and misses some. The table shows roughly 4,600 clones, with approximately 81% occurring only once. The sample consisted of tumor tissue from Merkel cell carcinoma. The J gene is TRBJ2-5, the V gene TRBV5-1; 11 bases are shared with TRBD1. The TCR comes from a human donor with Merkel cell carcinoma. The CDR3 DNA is TGCGCCAGCAGCGCCGGGACAGGGGGAAGAGGAGAGACCCAGTACTTC. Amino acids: CASSAGTGGRGETQYF. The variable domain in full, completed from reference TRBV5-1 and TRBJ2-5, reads KAGVTQTPRYLIKTRGQQVTLSCSPISGHRSVSWYQQTPGQGLQFLFEYFSETQRNKGNFPGRFSGRQFSNSRSEMNVSTLELGDSALYLCASSAGTGGRGETQYFGPGTRLLVL.